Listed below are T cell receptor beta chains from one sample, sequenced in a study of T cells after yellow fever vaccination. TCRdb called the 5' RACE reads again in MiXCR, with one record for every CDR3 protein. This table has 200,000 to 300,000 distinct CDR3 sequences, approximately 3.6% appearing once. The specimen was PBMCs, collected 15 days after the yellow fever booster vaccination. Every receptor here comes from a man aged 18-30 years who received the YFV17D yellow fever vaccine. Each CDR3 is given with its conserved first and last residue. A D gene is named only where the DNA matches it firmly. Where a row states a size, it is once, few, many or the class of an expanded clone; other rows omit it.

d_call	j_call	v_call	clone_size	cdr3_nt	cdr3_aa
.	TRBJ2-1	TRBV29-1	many	TGCAGCGTTGAACGGATGGCGGAGTTCTTC	CSVERMAEFF
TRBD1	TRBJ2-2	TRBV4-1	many	TGCGCCAGCAGCCAAGTTCTGGGACAGAGTACCGGGGAGCTGTTTTTT	CASSQVLGQSTGELFF
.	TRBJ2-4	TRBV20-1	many	TGCAGTGCTCGCTTTTCCTTAGCCAAAAACATTCAGTACTTC	CSARFSLAKNIQYF
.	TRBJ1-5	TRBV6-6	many	TGTGCCAGCACCAGGGGTTTCCGGAGGGATCAGCCCCAGCATTTT	CASTRGFRRDQPQHF
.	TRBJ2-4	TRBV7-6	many	TGTGCCAGCAGCTTCAGAGGGTCGGACATTCAGTACTTC	CASSFRGSDIQYF
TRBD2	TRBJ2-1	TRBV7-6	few	TGTGCCAGCAGCGCTCGACTAGCGGGGGGCTACAATGAGCAGTTCTTC	CASSARLAGGYNEQFF
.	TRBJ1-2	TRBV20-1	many	TGCAGTGCTAGAGCGCCTCGGGCAGATAACTACTATGGCTACACCTTC	CSARAPRADNYYGYTF
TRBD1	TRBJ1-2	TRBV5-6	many	TGTGCCAGTAAACTGGACAGGTTCGACTATGGCTACACCTTC	CASKLDRFDYGYTF
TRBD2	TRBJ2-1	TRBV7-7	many	TGTGCCAGCAGCTTAGGGGGACTAGCGGGGGGATACAATGAGCAGTTCTTC	CASSLGGLAGGYNEQFF
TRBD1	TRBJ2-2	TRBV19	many	TGTGCCAGTAGTATAGGGGGACAGGGAGCCGGGGAGCTGTTTTTT	CASSIGGQGAGELFF
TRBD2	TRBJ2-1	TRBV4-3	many	TGCGCCAGCAGCCCTGGGGCTAGCGGGAGGCAGTTCTTC	CASSPGASGRQFF
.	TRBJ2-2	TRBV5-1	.	TGCGCCAGCAGCGAGGGTCAGGCGAACACCGGGGAGCTGTTTTTT	CASSEGQANTGELFF
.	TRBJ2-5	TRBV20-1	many	TGCAGTGCTGTGACAGCCTTGGAGGCCCAGTACTTC	CSAVTALEAQYF
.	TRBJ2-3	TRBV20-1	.	TGCAGTGATAGAGAAACCGGGCGCTCAGATACGCAGTATTTT	CSDRETGRSDTQYF
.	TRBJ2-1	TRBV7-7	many	TGTGCTAGCAGCTTAGATTTAGGGACGGACGGCCCCCCCTACAATGAGCAGTTCTTC	CASSLDLGTDGPPYNEQFF
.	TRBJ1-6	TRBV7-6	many	TGTGCCAGCAGCTTAGAGGCCACCAATTCACCCCTCCACTTT	CASSLEATNSPLHF
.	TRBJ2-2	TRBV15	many	TGTGCCACCAGCAGACAGGGAAGTGCCGGGGAGCTGTTTTTT	CATSRQGSAGELFF
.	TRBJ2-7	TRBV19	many	TGTGCCAGTAGTACCACAGTGGCTACCGAGCAGTACTTC	CASSTTVATEQYF
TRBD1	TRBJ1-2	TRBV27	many	TGTGCCAGCAGCTGGGCAGGGGGCTATGGCTACACCTTC	CASSWAGGYGYTF
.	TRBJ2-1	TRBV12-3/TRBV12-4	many	TGTGCCAGCAGTTTATACAGGGAGAGGGGTGAGCAGTTCTTC	CASSLYRERGEQFF
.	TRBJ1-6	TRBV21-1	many	TGTGCCAGCAGCACCCGGGTCCCTCAGGCGGCCTATAATTCACCCCTCCACTTT	CASSTRVPQAAYNSPLHF
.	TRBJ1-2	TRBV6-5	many	TGTGCCAGCAGTTTGTGGGGAAACTATGGCTACACCTTC	CASSLWGNYGYTF
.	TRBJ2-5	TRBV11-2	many	TGTGCCAGCAGCTTAGCAAGGAGGAAGACCCAGTACTTC	CASSLARRKTQYF
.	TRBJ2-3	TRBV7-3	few	TGTGCCAGCAGCTCCCTGGGCCGCGGCACAGATACGCAGTATTTT	CASSSLGRGTDTQYF
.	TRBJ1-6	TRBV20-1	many	TGCAGTGCTAGGGGAAGCGGGAATTCACCCCTCCACTTT	CSARGSGNSPLHF
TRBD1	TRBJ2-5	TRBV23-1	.	TGCGCCAGCAGTCAACTTAAGCCGGGACAGGGCCAAGAGACCCAGTACTTC	CASSQLKPGQGQETQYF
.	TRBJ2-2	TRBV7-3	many	TGTGCCAGCAGCCCGAGAGCGAACACCGGGGAGCTGTTTTTT	CASSPRANTGELFF
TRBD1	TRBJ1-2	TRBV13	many	TGTGCCAGCAGCTTAGGCACCAGGGGGTATGGCTACACCTTC	CASSLGTRGYGYTF
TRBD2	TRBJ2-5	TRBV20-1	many	TGCAGTGCTATAGCGGGGGGTCTGTACCAAGAGACCCAGTACTTC	CSAIAGGLYQETQYF
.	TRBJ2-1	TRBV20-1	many	TGCAGTGCTAGAGAGTTCCGGTACTCCTACAATGAGCAGTTCTTC	CSAREFRYSYNEQFF
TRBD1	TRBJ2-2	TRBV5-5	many	TGTGCCAGCAGCTGGACAGGGAGGACCGGGGAGCTGTTTTTT	CASSWTGRTGELFF
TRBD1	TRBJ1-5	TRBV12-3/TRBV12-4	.	TGTGCCAGCGTGCGGACAGGGGGCAATCAGCCCCAGCATTTT	CASVRTGGNQPQHF
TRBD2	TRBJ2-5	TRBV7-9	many	TGTGCCAGCAGACCAGGGACGGGGGGGGAGACCCAGTACTTC	CASRPGTGGETQYF
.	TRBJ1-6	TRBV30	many	TGTGCCTGGAGTGTACGACAGATCAATTCACCCCTCCACTTT	CAWSVRQINSPLHF
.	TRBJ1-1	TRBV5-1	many	TGCGCCAGCAGCTTGAGATTTTCCGGGGTTGAAGCTTTCTTT	CASSLRFSGVEAFF
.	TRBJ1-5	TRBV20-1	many	TGCAGTGCATTGACAGCGTACCATCAGCCCCAGCATTTT	CSALTAYHQPQHF
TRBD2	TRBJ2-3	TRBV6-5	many	TGTGCCAGCAGTTACGGGCGGGGGGCCGCAGATACGCAGTATTTT	CASSYGRGAADTQYF
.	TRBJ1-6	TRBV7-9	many	TGTGCCAGCAGCTTAGCCGGGGTGCCCGCTAATTCACCCCTCCACTTT	CASSLAGVPANSPLHF
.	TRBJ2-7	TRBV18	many	TGTGCCAGCTCCCTTACCCTCTACGAGCAGTACTTC	CASSLTLYEQYF
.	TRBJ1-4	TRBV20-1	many	TGCAGTGCTACAAGGGACCCCTCATTACTTCGACTGTTTTTT	CSATRDPSLLRLFF
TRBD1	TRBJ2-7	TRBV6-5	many	TGTGCCAGCAGAACCGGGACAGGGAGTCCCTACGAGCAGTACTTC	CASRTGTGSPYEQYF
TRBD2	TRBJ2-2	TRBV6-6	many	TGTGCCAGCCGCGGGGGGAGCGCGAACACCGGGGAGCTGTTTTTT	CASRGGSANTGELFF
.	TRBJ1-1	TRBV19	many	TGTGCCAGTAGTACCCCAGGACGGCAGAACACTGAAGCTTTCTTT	CASSTPGRQNTEAFF
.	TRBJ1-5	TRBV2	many	TGTGCCAGCAGTGAAGCGCTTCAGGGACCCTCCTTTGATTTT	CASSEALQGPSFDF
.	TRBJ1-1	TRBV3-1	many	TGTGCCAGCAGCCCTGGATTTGGATTTAACACTGAAGCTTTCTTT	CASSPGFGFNTEAFF
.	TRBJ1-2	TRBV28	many	TGTGCCAGCAGTTTATTGCCTCCGTATGGCTACACCTTC	CASSLLPPYGYTF
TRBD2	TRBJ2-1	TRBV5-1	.	TGCGCCAGCAGCTTGGCCGGGACTAGCGGGGGGGGACAGTTCTTC	CASSLAGTSGGGQFF
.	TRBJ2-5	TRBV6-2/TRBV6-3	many	TGTGCCAGCAGTTACCCGTTGGGGACCCAGTACTTC	CASSYPLGTQYF
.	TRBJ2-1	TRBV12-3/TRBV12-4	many	TGTGCCAGCAGTCAACAGGGAAAGGGCTCCTACAATGAGCAGTTCTTC	CASSQQGKGSYNEQFF
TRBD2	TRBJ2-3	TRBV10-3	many	TGTGCCATCAGTGAAAATCGGGGGGGCACAGATACGCAGTATTTT	CAISENRGGTDTQYF
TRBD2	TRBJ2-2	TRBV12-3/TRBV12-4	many	TGTGCCAGCAGTTCAATTCTACTAGCGGGGACCTCGAACACCGGGGAGCTGTTTTTT	CASSSILLAGTSNTGELFF
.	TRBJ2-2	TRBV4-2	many	TGTGCCAGCAGTCAAAGTGAGTCCGCGGAGCTGTTTTTT	CASSQSESAELFF
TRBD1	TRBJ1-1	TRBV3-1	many	TGTGCCAGCAGCCCGCGCCCGACAGGGAAAACTGAAGCTTTCTTT	CASSPRPTGKTEAFF
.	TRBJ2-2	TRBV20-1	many	TGCAGTGCTAGGGGACGGACGAACACCGGGGAGCTGTTTTTT	CSARGRTNTGELFF
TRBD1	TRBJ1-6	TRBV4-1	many	TGCGCCAGCAGCCCCGGACAGGGGATATATAATTCACCCCTCCACTTT	CASSPGQGIYNSPLHF
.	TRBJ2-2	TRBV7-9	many	TGTGCCAGCAGCTTAGTTCGCAGGAACACCGGGGAGCTGTTTTTT	CASSLVRRNTGELFF
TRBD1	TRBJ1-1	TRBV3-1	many	TGTGCCAGCAGCCGGACAGGCGACACTGAAGCTTTCTTT	CASSRTGDTEAFF
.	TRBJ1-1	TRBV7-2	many	TGTGCCAGCAGCTTAAACAGTAGGGCGGGTGAAGCTTTCTTT	CASSLNSRAGEAFF
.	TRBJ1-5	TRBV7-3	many	TGTGCCAGCAGCTGGGGACCGGGACAGCCCCAGCATTTT	CASSWGPGQPQHF
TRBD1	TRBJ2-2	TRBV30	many	TGTGCCTGGGACAGGGGGCCCACCGGGGAGCTGTTTTTT	CAWDRGPTGELFF